This passage covers 18 T cell receptor beta chains from one sample sequenced in a study of CXCR3-negative and CXCR3-positive naive CD8 T cells. Notes on the study in general: Researchers report that CXCR3-positive naive cells carry more hydrophobic TRB CDR3s than CXCR3-negative naive cells.

The libraries of TRB cDNA were constructed through 5' RACE using UMI labels. For each CDR3 protein, TCRdb gives one entry from its re-call of the 5' RACE reads, without DNA. This specimen shows around 60,000 distinct CDR3 sequences; the ten leading clones hold roughly 0.73%. Their specific antigens are unknown. The sequenced sample was naive CXCR3+ CD8+ T cells from blood. The subset here: CD45RO-CCR7+CD27+CD95- naive CD8+ T cells expressing CXCR3 (TNR3+). These receptors were obtained from a human donor in good health. Some clones in this sample may be carry-over from other donors' samples.

The chain combines TRBV7-2 with TRBJ2-2; the D call of TRBD1 rests on TCRdb alone, since no DNA is present to check it. Germline CDR1 is SGHTA and CDR2 is FQGNSA. There are 16 residues in the CDR3. CDR3 sequence: CASSLFGGGITGELFF.

The chain has TRBV6-2 or TRBV6-3 and TRBJ2-7; TCRdb calls TRBD1, which cannot be checked without DNA. The CDR3 loop spans 16 amino acids. Germline V gives CDR1 MNHEY, CDR2 SVGEGT. CDR3 loop: CASSYLDLDTSYEQYF.

The chain employs TRBV5-1 and TRBJ2-3; TCRdb returns TRBD1, unconfirmable since there is no DNA. The length of the CDR3 is 16 residues. Germline CDR1 and CDR2: SGHRS and YFSETQ. The CDR3 sequence: CASSTRQVPFTDTQYF.

This chain joins TRBV12-3 or TRBV12-4 and TRBJ1-5. This CDR3 is built from 12 residues. This CDR3 reads CASSPLDQPQHF.

This chain uses TRBV20-1 with TRBJ2-5; the TCRdb call, TRBD1, lacks DNA for checking. The CDR3 sequence is 17 residues long. Per germline, CDR1 DFQATT and CDR2 SNEGSKA (reference sequence). CDR3 in amino acids: CSARDSRGTTFQETQYF.

The chain employs TRBV7-6 and TRBJ1-3. The CDR3 consists of 15 residues. Germline loops: CDR1 SGHVS, CDR2 FNYEAQ. The CDR3 spells CASSLQDYSGNTIYF.

This chain joins TRBV15 and TRBJ2-1; lacking DNA, the TRBD2 call made by TCRdb goes unchecked. This CDR3 has 13 amino acids. Germline CDR1 LNHNV, CDR2 YYDKDF (reference sequence). The CDR3 is CATSIGGLLEQFF.

CDR3 in amino acids: CASRGNAEAFF. The chain has TRBV2 and TRBJ1-1. Per germline, CDR1 SNHLY and CDR2 FYNNEI. The CDR3 covers 11 residues. The full variable domain, its missing parts supplied by reference TRBV2 and TRBJ1-1, is EPEVTQTPSHQVTQMGQEVILRCVPISNHLYFYWYRQILGQKVEFLVSFYNNEISEKSEIFDDQFSVERPDGSNFTLKIRSTKLEDSAMYFCASRGNAEAFFGQGTRLTVV.

V is TRBV14 and J is TRBJ2-5; TCRdb names TRBD2, which stays unverified in the absence of DNA. The CDR3 extends over 12 amino acids. Germline V gene lookup returns CDR1 SGHDN and CDR2 FVKESK. CDR3 amino acids: CASRGTQETQYF.

V is TRBV12-3 or TRBV12-4 and J is TRBJ1-5. The CDR3 extends over 15 amino acids. The CDR3 loop reads CASTARVGGNQPQHF.

V gene TRBV12-3 or TRBV12-4 combines with J gene TRBJ1-5; TCRdb gives TRBD1 as the D gene, but with no DNA this cannot be confirmed. This CDR3 spans 16 amino acids. This CDR3 reads CASSLWGQGSNQPQHF.

This chain connects TRBV4-3 to TRBJ1-1. The length of the CDR3 is 15 residues. Germline CDR1 and CDR2: LGHNA and YSLEER. This chain's CDR3 is CASSQEPVPNTEAFF.

The chain links TRBV4-3 to TRBJ1-1; without DNA, the TCRdb call of TRBD1 cannot be checked. This CDR3 has 14 amino acids. The V gene's germline CDR1 is LGHNA and CDR2 YSLEER. The CDR3 spells CASSLRTVNTEAFF.

The chain recombines TRBV29-1 with TRBJ2-3; TCRdb selects TRBD2, and the lack of DNA leaves this call unchecked. CDR1 SQVTM and CDR2 ANQGSEA come from the germline V gene. The CDR3 is made up of 14 amino acids. CDR3: CSVPGGGEADTQYF.

The chain recombines TRBV6-6 with TRBJ2-7; the TCRdb call, TRBD1, lacks DNA for checking. This CDR3 is built from 13 residues. Per germline, CDR1 MNHNY and CDR2 SVGAGI (reference sequence). CDR3 sequence: CASSYSWGVEQYF.

The V and J genes are TRBV10-3 and TRBJ1-5. Germline V CDR1 and CDR2: ENHRY, SYGVKD. The CDR3 length is 13 residues. CDR3 amino acids: CAISESISQPQHF.

The rearrangement uses TRBV29-1 and TRBJ2-3; TCRdb returns TRBD1, unconfirmable since there is no DNA. Germline lookup yields CDR1 SQVTM and CDR2 ANQGSEA. There are 15 residues in the CDR3. The CDR3 sequence is CSVVPGQSSTDTQYF.

The V gene is TRBV6-5, the J gene TRBJ2-5; no DNA is available, so the TRBD2 call from TCRdb remains unchecked. The V gene's germline CDR1 is MNHEY and CDR2 SVGAGI. The CDR3 has 17 amino acids. CDR3 in amino acids: CASSSFGLAGGPGTQYF.